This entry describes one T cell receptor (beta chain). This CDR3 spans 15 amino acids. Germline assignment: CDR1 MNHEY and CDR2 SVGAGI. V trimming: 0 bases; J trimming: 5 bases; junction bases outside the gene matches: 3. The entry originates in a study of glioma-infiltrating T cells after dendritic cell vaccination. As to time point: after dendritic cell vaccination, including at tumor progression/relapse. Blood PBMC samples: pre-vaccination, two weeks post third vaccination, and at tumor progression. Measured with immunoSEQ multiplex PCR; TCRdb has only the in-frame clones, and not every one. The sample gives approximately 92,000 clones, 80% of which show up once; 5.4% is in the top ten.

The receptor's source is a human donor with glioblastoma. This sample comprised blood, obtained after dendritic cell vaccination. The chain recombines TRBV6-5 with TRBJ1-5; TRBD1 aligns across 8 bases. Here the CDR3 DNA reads TGTGCCAGCAGTTACTCATACAGGGGGGATCAGCCCCAGCATTTT. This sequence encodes CASSYSYRGDQPQHF.